Listed below are T cell receptor beta chains from one sample, sequenced in a study of CD4 T cells in relation to SARS-CoV-2 and coronaviruses. Some clones are missing from TCRdb's copy, which holds only in-frame ones; the method was immunoSEQ multiplex PCR. Of around 12,000 clones listed, around 80% were seen once; the top ten hold approximately 24%. The antigens these receptors bind are not known. Material for sequencing was CD4+ T cells from PBMCs, cultured in vitro. The receptors stem from a human donor in good health. The CDR3 runs from the conserved cysteine through the conserved F or W. D genes are given only for firm matches. Not every row has a clone size; where given, it reads once, few, many or a size class.

>15|TRBD2|TRBV5-4|-|TRBJ2-1
CASSLRGRVSNEQFF
TGTGCCAGCAGCTTGCGCGGGAGGGTATCTAATGAGCAGTTCTTC
>15|TRBD2|TRBV7-9|-|TRBJ2-5
CASRELAGVGETQYF
TGTGCCAGCAGGGAACTAGCGGGAGTGGGTGAGACCCAGTACTTC
>15|-|TRBV4-1|few|TRBJ1-6
CASSQGRQVNSPLHF
TGCGCCAGCAGCCAAGGGCGGCAGGTAAATTCACCCCTCCACTTT
>15|TRBD2|TRBV4-3|-|TRBJ2-3
CASSQRPGLSDTQYF
TGCGCCAGCAGCCAACGACCGGGACTATCAGATACGCAGTATTTT
>13|-|TRBV4-3|-|TRBJ2-1
CASSQDRRDEQFF
TGCGCCAGCAGCCAAGACAGGAGGGATGAGCAGTTCTTC
>13|-|TRBV19|-|TRBJ2-5
CASSPPGQETQYF
TGTGCCAGTTCCCCTCCGGGGCAAGAGACCCAGTACTTC
>15|-|TRBV7-9|few|TRBJ2-1
CASSSTSFDYNEQFF
TGTGCCAGCAGCTCAACTAGTTTCGACTACAATGAGCAGTTCTTC
>14|-|TRBV7-9|-|TRBJ1-1
CASRRVGGDTEAFF
TGTGCCAGCAGACGGGTTGGAGGGGACACTGAAGCTTTCTTT
>15|TRBD1|TRBV15|few|TRBJ2-7
CATSRPGQLKYEQYF
TGTGCCACCAGCAGACCGGGACAGCTCAAGTACGAGCAGTACTTC
>13|-|TRBV27|-|TRBJ1-1
CASSSDTGGEAFF
TGTGCCAGCAGCTCGGATACGGGAGGTGAAGCTTTCTTT
>15|TRBD2|TRBV11-1|-|TRBJ2-3
CASSVGTSGTDTQYF
TGTGCCAGCAGCGTCGGGACTAGCGGCACAGATACGCAGTATTTT
>13|-|TRBV5-1|-|TRBJ2-5
CASSPRYQETQYF
TGCGCCAGCAGCCCCCGGTACCAAGAGACCCAGTACTTC
>15|TRBD2|TRBV5-4|-|TRBJ2-5
CASSFKPGLSETQYF
TGTGCCAGCAGCTTTAAACCGGGACTATCGGAGACCCAGTACTTC
>14|TRBD1|TRBV9|-|TRBJ1-2
CASSVVPDRGDYTF
TGTGCCAGCAGCGTAGTCCCGGACAGGGGGGACTACACCTTC
>16|TRBD1|TRBV18|medium-sized|TRBJ2-1
CASSAIQTGTGAEQFF
TGTGCCAGCTCAGCCATTCAAACCGGGACAGGGGCTGAGCAGTTCTTC
>15|TRBD1|TRBV3-1/TRBV3-2|-|TRBJ1-6
CASSQSRQGNSPLHF
TGTGCCAGCAGCCAATCGCGACAGGGGAATTCACCCCTCCACTTT
>14|-|TRBV9|-|TRBJ2-1
CASSVTGTPNEQFF
TGTGCCAGCAGCGTAACCGGGACTCCCAATGAGCAGTTCTTC
>16|TRBD2|TRBV5-1|-|TRBJ2-4
CASSLGLAGGKNIQYF
TGCGCCAGCAGCTTGGGGCTAGCGGGAGGGAAAAACATTCAGTACTTC
>17|TRBD1|TRBV5-1|-|TRBJ1-1
CASSSGQGKFGDTEAFF
TGCGCCAGCAGCTCAGGACAGGGCAAGTTCGGGGACACTGAAGCTTTCTTT
>15|TRBD2|TRBV5-1|-|TRBJ2-5
CASSRTSGAQETQYF
TGCGCCAGCAGCCGGACTAGCGGGGCGCAAGAGACCCAGTACTTC
>15|-|TRBV19|-|TRBJ2-5
CASSKGGQRQETQYF
TGTGCCAGTAGTAAGGGTGGACAGCGGCAAGAGACCCAGTACTTC
>16|TRBD2|TRBV7-8|-|TRBJ2-7
CASSLAVAGGSSEQYF
TGTGCCAGCAGCTTAGCAGTAGCGGGGGGCTCCTCCGAGCAGTACTTC